The 32 T cell receptor beta chains given below trace back to one sample, sequenced in a study of T cells in Graves' hyperthyroidism and ophthalmopathy. TCR beta CDR3 sequences were amplified from RNA transcripts. HTBI primers were used for first-round RT-PCR of the TCR CDR3. Using its own MiXCR run on the multiplex PCR reads, TCRdb lists one record per CDR3 protein. The profile covers approximately 400,000 distinct CDR3 sequences, with over 12% appearing a single time and approximately 27% taken by the ten largest. The sample comprised blood. Receptors originate from a man in his fifties or sixties with Graves' ophthalmopathy.

This clonotype was seen at least ten times. This chain links TRBV2 with TRBJ2-1; the D is unclear. V was cut by 4 bases and J by 0 bases, with 13 bases left in between. CDR1 is SNHLY, CDR2 FYNNEI, per germline. The CDR3 covers 16 residues. Here the CDR3 reads CASSGGLGSSYNEQFF. For the CDR3, the DNA is TGTGCCAGCAGTGGGGGTCTCGGAAGCTCCTACAATGAGCAGTTCTTC.

This clonotype was detected many times. The chain combines TRBV6-1 with TRBJ1-5; possible D gene TRBD1, 6 bases. The germline V gene has CDR1 MNHNS and CDR2 SASEGT. V lost 6 bases to trimming and J lost 0 bases, with 9 bases between them. This CDR3 spans 14 amino acids. CDR3 protein: CASRDSYSNQPQHF. In DNA form, the CDR3 reads TGTGCCAGCAGGGACAGCTATAGCAATCAGCCCCAGCATTTT.

There are many counts of this clonotype. CDR3 bases: TGCAGTGCCCGGACAGGGTCGGGAGCATCGGGCGAGCAGTACTTC. Translated: CSARTGSGASGEQYF. The gene calls are TRBV20-1 and TRBJ2-7; 8 bases fit TRBD1. Germline V gene sequence: CDR1 DFQATT, CDR2 SNEGSKA (reference sequence). The CDR3 runs to 15 residues. With 6 bases clipped from V and 6 bases from J, the junction kept 16 bases outside the gene matches.

This clonotype has ten or more counts. This chain joins TRBV7-2 and TRBJ2-7, with D possibly TRBD1 on 5 matching bases. Per the germline V gene, CDR1 is SGHTA and CDR2 is FQGNSA. The CDR3 contains 15 residues. V was trimmed by 6 bases and J by 5 bases, leaving 20 bases between them. The CDR3 loop reads CASSLRHGRVDEQYF. Here the CDR3 DNA reads TGTGCCAGCAGTCTAAGGCATGGCAGGGTCGACGAGCAGTACTTC. Using reference TRBV7-2 and TRBJ2-7 for the parts outside the CDR3, the full variable domain is GAGVSQSPSNKVTEKGKDVELRCDPISGHTALYWYRQSLGQGLEFLIYFQGNSAPDKSGLPSDRFSAERTGGSVSTLTIQRTQQEDSAVYLCASSLRHGRVDEQYFGPGTRLTVT.

CDR3 region: CASSLNIGTGANEKLFF. The CDR3 region has the DNA TGCGCCAGCAGCTTAAACATCGGGACAGGCGCTAATGAAAAACTGTTTTTT. The chain uses TRBV5-1 and TRBJ1-4, with 8 bases aligning to TRBD1. Unmatched junction bases numbered 9, after V lost 2 bases and J lost 3 bases. There are 17 residues in the CDR3. Germline assignment: CDR1 SGHRS and CDR2 YFSETQ.

The chain joins TRBV4-1 to TRBJ2-3; 12 bases are shared with TRBD2. Per the germline V gene, CDR1 is MGHRA and CDR2 is YSYEKL. J was trimmed by 7 bases and V by 0 bases; bases with no gene match: 8. The CDR3 runs 17 residues. The CDR3 DNA is TGCGCCAGCAGCCAAGATAGGACTAGCGGGACAGCCTATACGCAGTATTTT. Its translation is CASSQDRTSGTAYTQYF.

V gene TRBV20-1 combines with J gene TRBJ2-2, with D tentatively TRBD1 (5 bases). Trimming took off 1 base at V and 6 bases at J, with 9 bases between the two ends. Germline V gene sequence: CDR1 DFQATT, CDR2 SNEGSKA (reference sequence). This CDR3 spans 13 amino acids. The CDR3 spells CSARGTGSGELFF. Written as DNA, the CDR3 is TGCAGTGCTAGAGGAACAGGTTCCGGGGAGCTGTTTTTT.

There are many counts of this clonotype. The V call is TRBV24-1, the J call TRBJ2-1; D is undetermined. V gave up 4 bases and J gave up 5 bases, with 8 bases separating them. The CDR3 spans 13 residues. Germline values: CDR1 KGHDR, CDR2 SFDVKD. The CDR3 region is CATSDLGNNEQFF. The CDR3 region has the DNA TGTGCCACCAGTGACTTAGGAAACAATGAGCAGTTCTTC.

This chain joins TRBV4-1 and TRBJ2-7; 7 bases match TRBD2. V lost 2 bases and J lost 7; bases outside the gene matches: 8. Germline CDR1 and CDR2: MGHRA and YSYEKL. The CDR3 is 14 amino acids. As DNA, the CDR3 is TGCGCCAGCAGCCAAATCGGGGCCGGGGGGGAGCAGTACTTC. This gives the protein CASSQIGAGGEQYF.

In this sample, this clonotype turned up a few times. This chain links TRBV5-1 with TRBJ2-5; 7 bases fit TRBD1. The V segment lost 4 bases and the J segment 2 bases; nucleotides outside the gene matches: 8. CDR1 and CDR2 (germline): SGHRS, YFSETQ. The CDR3 spans 15 residues. The CDR3 sequence: CASSHRRQGQETQYF. The CDR3 DNA follows: TGCGCCAGCAGCCACCGGAGACAGGGTCAAGAGACCCAGTACTTC.

The chain links TRBV19 to TRBJ1-2, with 9 bases fitting TRBD1. The CDR3 has 16 residues. Germline V gene lookup returns CDR1 LNHDA and CDR2 SQIVND (reference sequence). V lost 5 bases, J lost 5 bases, and 12 bases stayed unmatched. The CDR3 coding sequence is TGTGCCAGTAGTCCACAAAGGACAGGGGCGCGATATGGCTACACCTTC. Its translation is CASSPQRTGARYGYTF.

This clonotype has ten or more counts. The chain employs TRBV28 and TRBJ2-3, with 7 bases identical to TRBD2. The CDR3 spans 17 residues. Germline V gene data show CDR1 as MDHEN and CDR2 as SYDVKM. After removal of 6 bases from V and 2 bases from J, the junction contained 14 bases not matched to a gene. The CDR3: CASRGPAGERDTDTQYF. For the CDR3, the DNA is TGTGCCAGCAGGGGCCCCGCGGGGGAGAGGGACACAGATACGCAGTATTTT.

This clonotype was picked up many times. CDR3: CASSPLSTGELFF. CDR3 nucleotides: TGTGCCAGCTCACCCCTTTCTACCGGGGAGCTGTTTTTT. The chain is built from TRBV18 and TRBJ2-2; D unresolved. Germline CDR1 is KGHSH and CDR2 is LQKENI. This CDR3 is 13 amino acids long. Trimming removed 3 bases from V and 5 bases from J, with 7 bases in between.

In its sample, this clonotype was seen many times. The chain carries TRBV11-3 and TRBJ2-5; D gene unclear. CDR3 size: 15 residues. Germline assignment: CDR1 SGHNT and CDR2 YENEEA. Between the trimmed V and J ends, which lost 1 base and 2 bases, there was a span of 11 bases. Written as DNA, the CDR3 is TGTGCCAGCAGCTTAGGCCTAGGGTATCAAGAGACCCAGTACTTC. It translates to CASSLGLGYQETQYF.

This sequence joins TRBV15 and TRBJ2-1, with D possibly being TRBD2 (5 bases). The CDR3 length is 12 residues. Trimming stripped 2 bases from V and 8 bases from J, with 7 bases between. Germline V lookup: CDR1 LNHNV, CDR2 YYDKDF (reference sequence). CDR3 loop: CATSRRGDEQFF. For the CDR3, the DNA is TGTGCCACCAGCAGACGGGGAGATGAGCAGTTCTTC.

This clonotype showed up many times. This sequence joins TRBV20-1 and TRBJ1-1; 9 positions match TRBD1. The J segment lost 10 bases and the V segment lost 2 bases, leaving 11 bases of the junction unmatched. The germline CDR1 and CDR2 sequences are DFQATT and SNEGSKA (reference sequence). The CDR3 is 14 residues long. The CDR3 DNA sequence: TGCAGTGCTAGACCAACCCTCGGACAGGGGAGAGCTTTCTTT. It encodes CSARPTLGQGRAFF.

The chain couples TRBV2 to TRBJ2-1; 10 nucleotides line up with TRBD1. Germline CDR1 SNHLY, CDR2 FYNNEI. J lost 8 bases, V lost 2 bases, and 9 bases had no gene match. This CDR3 region has 16 residues. The CDR3 DNA follows: TGTGCCAGCAGTGAAAAGGGGACAGGGGTATTCTATGAGCAGTTCTTC. Encoded protein: CASSEKGTGVFYEQFF.

This rearrangement joins TRBV7-9 to TRBJ2-3, with D perhaps given as TRBD1 or TRBD2 (5 bases each). Trimming removed 3 bases at V and 2 bases at J, with 15 bases between. CDR1 SEHNR and CDR2 FQNEAQ come from the germline V gene (reference sequence). This CDR3 region has 16 residues. The DNA of the CDR3 is TGTGCCAGCAGCTTTTTCATCGGGGCAGACACAGATACGCAGTATTTT. The encoded protein is CASSFFIGADTDTQYF. Full variable domain (missing parts from reference TRBV7-9 and TRBJ2-3): DTGVSQNPRHKITKRGQNVTFRCDPISEHNRLYWYRQTLGQGPEFLTYFQNEAQLEKSRLLSDRFSAERPKGSFSTLEIQRTEQGDSAMYLCASSFFIGADTDTQYFGPGTRLTVL.

The table lists this clonotype with many counts. The chain combines TRBV24-1 with TRBJ1-1; the D is unclear. Trimming shortened V by 3 bases and J by 3 bases, and 13 bases separated the two germline ends. The CDR3 loop spans 15 amino acids. Germline values: CDR1 KGHDR, CDR2 SFDVKD. The CDR3 region has the DNA TGTGCCACCAGTGATGCCGGACTTGGGGACACTGAAGCTTTCTTT. Its protein is CATSDAGLGDTEAFF.

This clonotype showed up many times. The chain carries TRBV12-3 or TRBV12-4 and TRBJ1-1, with D perhaps matching TRBD1 (5 bases). This CDR3 comprises 12 residues. V dropped 6 bases and J dropped 8 bases, with 13 bases sitting between them. The CDR3 protein is CASSPRWGEAFF. DNA for the CDR3: TGTGCCAGCAGCCCGCGGTGGGGGGAAGCTTTCTTT.

This clonotype was seen many times. The CDR3 spells CASSPPSLTPDTQYF. The CDR3, as DNA: TGTGCCAGCTCACCACCTTCTTTAACCCCAGATACGCAGTATTTT. This rearrangement joins TRBV18 to TRBJ2-3, with D hard to call. The CDR3 runs to 15 residues. V gave up 0 bases and J gave up 4 bases, with 11 bases separating them. Germline values: CDR1 KGHSH, CDR2 LQKENI.

This clonotype was recorded many times. This chain connects TRBV7-6 to TRBJ2-3; 7 bases line up with TRBD2. The CDR3 loop spans 15 amino acids. After removal of 5 bases from V and 4 bases from J, the junction contained 9 bases not matched to a gene. CDR1 is SGHVS, CDR2 FNYEAQ, per germline. CDR3 in amino acids: CASSPTRGGADTQYF. CDR3 nucleotide sequence: TGTGCCAGCAGCCCAACCCGGGGAGGGGCAGATACGCAGTATTTT.

The table lists this clonotype with a few counts. The CDR3 sequence is CASSQEGLIWETQYF. In DNA form, the CDR3 reads TGTGCCAGCAGCCAAGAAGGACTGATCTGGGAGACCCAGTACTTC. The gene calls are TRBV14 and TRBJ2-5; D is possibly TRBD2 (5 bases). Trimming cost V 0 bases and J 5 bases, with 13 bases left between them. Germline loops: CDR1 SGHDN, CDR2 FVKESK. The CDR3 consists of 15 residues.

At least ten counts were recorded for this clonotype. The rearrangement uses TRBV11-2 and TRBJ2-5, with TRBD1 as a possible D gene (5 bases). This CDR3 is built from 14 residues. Germline V gene sequence: CDR1 SGHAT, CDR2 FQNNGV. V gave up 1 base and J gave up 2 bases, with 8 bases separating them. The CDR3 loop is CASSLGGQQETQYF. CDR3 nucleotide sequence: TGTGCCAGCAGCTTAGGTGGACAACAAGAGACCCAGTACTTC.

This clonotype came up many times. The V and J genes are TRBV11-2 and TRBJ2-7; TRBD1 is a possible D gene (5 bases). This CDR3 has 13 amino acids. Germline lookup yields CDR1 SGHAT and CDR2 FQNNGV. V lost 1 base and J lost 3, with 7 bases in between. The CDR3, as DNA: TGTGCCAGCAGCTTAGTGGGGCGCTACGAGCAGTACTTC. Translation: CASSLVGRYEQYF.

The chain employs TRBV19 and TRBJ2-5; possible D gene TRBD2, 6 bases. Germline V gene data show CDR1 as LNHDA and CDR2 as SQIVND (reference sequence). V dropped 3 bases and J dropped 0 bases, with 11 bases sitting between them. The CDR3 is 15 amino acids. This CDR3 reads CASSIRRGYQETQYF. The CDR3 DNA follows: TGTGCCAGTAGTATCCGACGGGGGTACCAAGAGACCCAGTACTTC.

This clonotype appeared many times. The chain employs TRBV20-1 and TRBJ2-5; tentatively, D is TRBD1 (5 bases). CDR1 and CDR2 from the germline V gene are DFQATT and SNEGSKA (reference sequence). Trimming took off 3 bases at V and 0 bases at J, with 17 bases between the two ends. The CDR3 covers 16 residues. The CDR3 sequence: CSASHAQARYQETQYF. Here the CDR3 DNA reads TGCAGTGCTAGTCACGCACAGGCGCGGTACCAAGAGACCCAGTACTTC.

In this sample, this clonotype turned up many times. V gene TRBV7-9 combines with J gene TRBJ2-2; D remains unclear. Germline CDR1 SEHNR, CDR2 FQNEAQ (reference sequence). The CDR3 is made up of 12 amino acids. V was shortened by 5 bases and J by 5 bases, with 6 bases between the two germline ends. CDR3 coding DNA: TGTGCCAGCAGCGCGTTAACCGGGGAGCTGTTTTTT. It specifies CASSALTGELFF.

In its sample, this clonotype was seen a few times. The genes are TRBV24-1 and TRBJ2-1; the match to TRBD2 covers 8 bases. This CDR3 comprises 18 residues. V lost 2 bases and J lost 4; bases outside the gene matches: 12. CDR1 KGHDR and CDR2 SFDVKD come from the germline V gene. The CDR3 sequence is CATSDWVGMGGRYNEQFF. CDR3 DNA sequence: TGTGCCACCAGTGATTGGGTGGGTATGGGCGGGAGGTACAATGAGCAGTTCTTC.

At least ten counts were recorded for this clonotype. The CDR3 reads CASRAQGATGNEQFF. CDR3 DNA: TGTGCCAGCAGAGCACAGGGGGCGACGGGGAATGAGCAGTTCTTC. The chain combines TRBV14 with TRBJ2-1, with TRBD1 matching over 9 bases. Germline V lookup: CDR1 SGHDN, CDR2 FVKESK. The CDR3 loop spans 15 amino acids. Trimming removed 6 bases from V and 7 bases from J; junction bases left unmatched: 10.

This sequence joins TRBV6-1 and TRBJ2-1; 8 nucleotides line up with TRBD1. This CDR3 spans 15 amino acids. Germline-derived CDR1 and CDR2 are MNHNS and SASEGT. V shed 5 bases and J 7 bases; nucleotides not matched to a gene: 10. In DNA, the CDR3 is TGTGCCAGCAGTTCCCAAGGACAGGGACGGAATGAGCAGTTCTTC. The encoded protein is CASSSQGQGRNEQFF.

This clonotype was seen a few times. This chain connects TRBV3-1 to TRBJ2-5; 7 nucleotides align to TRBD1. Trimming removed 0 bases from V and 5 bases from J; junction bases left unmatched: 3. The germline CDR1 and CDR2 sequences are LGHDT and YNNKEL (reference sequence). The CDR3 extends over 14 amino acids. The CDR3 DNA follows: TGTGCCAGCAGCCAAGAAGGGACAGTGGAGACCCAGTACTTC. Its translation: CASSQEGTVETQYF.